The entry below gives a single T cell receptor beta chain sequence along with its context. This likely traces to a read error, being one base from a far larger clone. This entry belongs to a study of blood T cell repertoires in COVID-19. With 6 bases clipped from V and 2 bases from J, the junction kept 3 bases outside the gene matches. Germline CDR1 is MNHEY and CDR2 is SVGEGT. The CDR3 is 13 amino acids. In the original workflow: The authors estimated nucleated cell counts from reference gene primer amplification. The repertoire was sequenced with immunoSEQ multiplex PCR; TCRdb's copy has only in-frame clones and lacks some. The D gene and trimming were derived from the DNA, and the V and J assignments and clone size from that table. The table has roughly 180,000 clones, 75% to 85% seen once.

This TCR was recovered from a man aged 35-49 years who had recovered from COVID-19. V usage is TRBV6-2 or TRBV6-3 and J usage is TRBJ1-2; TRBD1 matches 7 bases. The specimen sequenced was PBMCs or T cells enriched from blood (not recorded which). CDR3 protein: CASSLGQNYGYTF. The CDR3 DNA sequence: TGTGCCAGCAGCTTGGGACAGAACTATGGCTACACCTTC.